This T cell receptor beta chain was captured by sequencing in a study of graft-versus-host responses after intestinal transplantation. Study details: Among the recipients, all got anti-thymocyte globulin induction and then tacrolimus and steroids for around three years.

Some clones are missing from TCRdb's copy, which holds only in-frame ones; the method was immunoSEQ multiplex PCR. The data show some 110,000 clones, about 92% seen once. This clone has only one observation. Its cognate antigen is unknown. Study-level findings and limits: Allografts from individuals with graft-donor T cell macrochimerism displayed high graft-versus-host to host-versus-graft clonal ratios. Present in recipient marrow, GvH clones included some that appeared first in ileum or blood.

Trimming removed 5 bases from V and 5 bases from J; junction bases left unmatched: 4. Per the germline V gene, CDR1 is MNHNY and CDR2 is SVGAGI (reference sequence). The CDR3 totals 14 residues. This receptor was identified in a human donor who was the organ donor for an intestinal transplant. The sequences come from unstimulated CD8+ T cells sorted from spleen or lymph node cells, collected before transplant. The gene calls are TRBV6-6 and TRBJ1-4, with 8 bases fitting TRBD1. The CDR3, as DNA: TGTGCCAGCAGTCCCCGGGACAGGAATGAAAAACTGTTTTTT. It yields the protein CASSPRDRNEKLFF.